These 8 T cell receptor beta chains share one sample of origin, sequenced in a study of monozygotic twins with inflammatory bowel disease. TCRdb reprocessed the 5' RACE reads, keeping one entry per CDR3 protein, no DNA. This table holds 310,000 or so distinct CDR3 sequences. The sample taken for sequencing was blood. The origin of the receptors is a human donor with ulcerative colitis or Crohn's disease, or a healthy co-twin of an affected twin (not recorded which).

The chain uses TRBV10-3 and TRBJ2-1; the TCRdb call, TRBD2, lacks DNA for checking. The CDR3 loop spans 13 amino acids. The germline V gene encodes CDR1 ENHRY and CDR2 SYGVKD. CDR3 residues: CAIRSGIYNEQFF.

The genes are TRBV29-1 and TRBJ1-3; the TCRdb call, TRBD1, lacks DNA for checking. This CDR3 spans 15 amino acids. CDR1 SQVTM and CDR2 ANQGSEA come from the germline V gene. CDR3 residues: CSVDSGESRGNTIYF.

This chain connects TRBV7-9 to TRBJ1-4; absent DNA, TCRdb's TRBD1 call cannot be checked. CDR1 is SEHNR and CDR2 is FQNEAQ in the germline V gene (reference sequence). The CDR3 is 15 residues long. The CDR3 is CASSSDGTGVEKLFF.

This chain joins TRBV12-3 or TRBV12-4 and TRBJ2-1; the TCRdb D gene call, TRBD2, has no DNA to confirm it. The CDR3 spans 15 residues. The chain's CDR3 is CASSGLAGVLDEQFF.

This rearrangement joins TRBV24-1 to TRBJ1-2. Germline lookup yields CDR1 KGHDR and CDR2 SFDVKD. The CDR3 spans 12 residues. The CDR3 spells CAAPGSPGIATF.

The genes are TRBV7-2 and TRBJ2-7; the TCRdb D gene call, TRBD1, has no DNA to confirm it. CDR3 length equals 14 residues. Germline V lookup: CDR1 SGHTA, CDR2 FQGNSA. CDR3 amino acids: CASSLGSRTYEQYF.

The gene calls are TRBV7-3 and TRBJ2-3. The germline V gene encodes CDR1 SGHTA and CDR2 FQGTGA. This CDR3 has 14 residues. This CDR3 reads CASSLTGSFDTQYF.

The chain couples TRBV20-1 to TRBJ2-3. CDR3 length: 12 amino acids. CDR1 and CDR2 from the germline V gene are DFQATT and SNEGSKA (reference sequence). This CDR3 reads CSAEGSTDTQYF.